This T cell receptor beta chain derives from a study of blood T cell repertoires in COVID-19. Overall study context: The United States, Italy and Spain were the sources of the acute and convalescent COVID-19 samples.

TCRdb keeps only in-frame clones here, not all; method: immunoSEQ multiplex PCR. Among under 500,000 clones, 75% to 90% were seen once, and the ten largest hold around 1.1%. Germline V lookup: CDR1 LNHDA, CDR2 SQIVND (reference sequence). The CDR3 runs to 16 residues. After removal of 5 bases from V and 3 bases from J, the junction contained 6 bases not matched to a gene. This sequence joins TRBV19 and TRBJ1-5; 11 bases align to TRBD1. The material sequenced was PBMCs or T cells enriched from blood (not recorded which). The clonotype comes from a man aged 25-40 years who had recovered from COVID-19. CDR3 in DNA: TGTGCCAGTAGTGCCCGGGACAGGGGGGCCAATCAGCCCCAGCATTTT. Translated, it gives CASSARDRGANQPQHF.